This T cell receptor (beta chain) originates from a study of cytomegalovirus exposure and HLA in healthy donors. Study-wide points: As was reported, the classifier diagnosed cytomegalovirus status with high specificity and sensitivity. In vitro, a few CMV-associated chains proved specific for CMV antigens. Cytomegalovirus-associated TCR beta chains were listed, numbering 150 to 200.

Germline V lookup: CDR1 MDHEN, CDR2 SYDVKM. Trimming cost V 2 bases and J 8 bases, with 9 bases left between them. The CDR3 covers 12 residues. Using immunoSEQ multiplex PCR, the repertoire was profiled, and TCRdb retains in-frame clones only, with some absent. The sample gives tens of thousands of clones, roughly 96% of which show up once; roughly 2.3% is in the top ten. For this clone: Its cognate antigen is unknown.

The donors were members of the 120-subject validation cohort (separate from the 666-subject first cohort). The chain couples TRBV28 to TRBJ1-2, with D perhaps TRBD1 (5 bases). This sequence originates from a man younger than 35 in good health and CMV-seronegative. The sample comprised PBMCs. The CDR3 loop is CASSLAGVGYTF. DNA of the CDR3: TGTGCCAGCAGTTTAGCGGGGGTCGGCTACACCTTC.